The clone carrying this TCR beta chain has at least ten counts. These data belong to a study of T cells after yellow fever vaccination. TCRdb redid the calling of the 5' RACE reads with MiXCR, one entry per CDR3 protein. The repertoire holds some 320,000 distinct CDR3 sequences, with 8.7% as singletons. The CDR3 is made up of 14 amino acids. Germline V lookup: CDR1 SGHTA, CDR2 FQGNSA. With 2 bases removed from V and 0 bases from J, the gap between germline ends came to 7 bases. Sequences were derived from PBMCs, sampled on the day of the first yellow fever vaccination. The source is a man younger than 30 who received the YFV17D yellow fever vaccine. The gene calls are TRBV7-2 and TRBJ1-1; no clear D gene. CDR3 sequence reads: CASSLYGLNTEAFF. As DNA, the CDR3 is TGTGCCAGCAGCTTATACGGCCTGAACACTGAAGCTTTCTTT.